The 3 T cell receptor beta chains reported below all come from one sample, sequenced in a study of blood T cell repertoires in COVID-19. Clones were sequenced by immunoSEQ multiplex PCR, and TCRdb holds only the in-frame ones, with some missing. The sample lists approximately 170,000 clones, less than 90% occurring once. Input material: peripheral blood. Receptor source: a woman in her seventies with acute or convalescent COVID-19.

This chain uses TRBV3-1 (or the pseudogene TRBV3-2) with TRBJ2-1; TRBD2 matches at 7 bases. Germline assignment: CDR1 LGHDT and CDR2 YNNKEL (reference sequence). The CDR3 length is 14 residues. The V and J ends lost 4 bases and 8 bases, in that order; junction bases with no gene match: 8. This CDR3 is CASSPTSLAHEQFF. The CDR3 region has the DNA TGTGCCAGCAGCCCTACTTCACTAGCGCATGAGCAGTTCTTC.

This clone was detected a few times. This chain uses TRBV19 with TRBJ1-1; 7 bases align to TRBD1. The J segment lost 8 bases and the V segment lost 4 bases, leaving 7 bases of the junction unmatched. CDR3 length: 13 residues. From germline, CDR1 is LNHDA and CDR2 SQIVND (reference sequence). The CDR3 region is CASSTGQTYEAFF. CDR3 sequence (DNA): TGTGCCAGTAGTACGGGACAGACCTACGAAGCTTTCTTT. The full variable domain, rest sourced from reference TRBV19 and TRBJ1-1, is DGGITQSPKYLFRKEGQNVTLSCEQNLNHDAMYWYRQDPGQGLRLIYYSQIVNDFQKGDIAEGYSVSREKKESFPLTVTSAQKNPTAFYLCASSTGQTYEAFFGQGTRLTVV.

The rearrangement uses TRBV7-2 and TRBJ2-3, with TRBD2 matching 7 bases. Germline-derived CDR1 and CDR2 are SGHTA and FQGNSA. Trimming at V came to 3 bases and at J to 4 bases, leaving 10 bases not matched to a gene. The CDR3 is 16 residues long. CDR3 loop: CASSFIGGRGADTQYF. CDR3 DNA sequence: TGTGCCAGCAGCTTTATTGGCGGGAGAGGGGCAGATACGCAGTATTTT. The full variable domain, completed using reference TRBV7-2 and TRBJ2-3, is GAGVSQSPSNKVTEKGKDVELRCDPISGHTALYWYRQSLGQGLEFLIYFQGNSAPDKSGLPSDRFSAERTGGSVSTLTIQRTQQEDSAVYLCASSFIGGRGADTQYFGPGTRLTVL.